This T cell receptor (beta chain) was profiled in a study of blood T cell repertoires in COVID-19. Overall study context: Nucleic acid was either cDNA or gDNA, and it came from T cells, B-cell-depleted T cells, or PBMCs.

The CDR3 sequence is 17 residues long. V gave up 5 bases and J gave up 4 bases; unmatched junction bases: 14. Looked up from germline, CDR1 is MDHEN and CDR2 is SYDVKM. Authors' methods: Estimation of nucleated cell counts was performed using reference gene primer amplification. Profiled with immunoSEQ multiplex PCR; TCRdb holds only in-frame clones, not every one. The V and J calls and clone size come from that table; D and trimming were worked out from the DNA. Here the sample spans about 380,000 clones, 87% being singletons. This clone was counted a single time. The V gene is TRBV28, the J gene TRBJ1-3; 7 bases are shared with TRBD1. The sequence derives from a woman aged 25 to 39 who had recovered from COVID-19. Source material: PBMCs or T cells enriched from blood (not recorded which). CDR3 nucleotides: TGTGCCAGCAGTCCCAGGGGGACACCAACTATCGGAAACACCATATATTTT. Translating it yields CASSPRGTPTIGNTIYF.